These 23 T cell receptor beta chains originate from one sample sequenced in a study of T-cell memory formation after mild COVID-19. TCRdb reanalysed the 5' RACE reads using MiXCR and keeps one entry per CDR3 protein. Of approximately 300,000 distinct CDR3 sequences listed, roughly 19% were seen once; the top ten hold over 20%. The sample taken for sequencing was PBMCs or a T cell subset sorted from them (not recorded which). These receptors were taken from a man between 18 and 35 years old who had mild COVID-19 (a few samples of this study predate the infection). Cell type and time point are not known.

This chain uses TRBV5-6 with TRBJ1-1, with D tentatively TRBD1 (5 bases). Germline CDR1 and CDR2: SGHDT and YYEEEE. The CDR3 runs to 13 residues. The V end lost 3 bases, the J end lost 7 bases, and 13 bases lay between the germline ends. CDR3 region: CASSSIGVDEAFF. The CDR3 DNA sequence: TGTGCCAGCAGCTCGATAGGGGTGGATGAAGCTTTCTTT.

This clonotype was detected only a few times. The CDR3 region has the DNA TGCGCCAGCAGCCAAGGCCGTTGGTTAGTGAGGGAAAGGGATGATGGCTACACCTTC. Translation gives CASSQGRWLVRERDDGYTF. The V and J genes are TRBV4-3 and TRBJ1-2; D gene unclear. The CDR3 is 19 amino acids. V lost 1 base and J lost 6, with 27 bases in between. Per germline, CDR1 LGHNA and CDR2 YSLEER.

A few counts support this clonotype. The rearrangement links TRBV2 to TRBJ1-1; 8 positions match TRBD1. V lost 7 bases, J lost 0 bases, and 7 bases stayed unmatched. CDR3 size: 15 residues. The germline V gene has CDR1 SNHLY and CDR2 FYNNEI. CDR3: CASTNGQGMNTEAFF. The CDR3 nucleotides read TGTGCCAGCACCAACGGACAGGGAATGAACACTGAAGCTTTCTTT.

The chain carries TRBV4-1 and TRBJ1-2; a possible D gene is TRBD1 (5 bases). Germline V gene lookup returns CDR1 MGHRA and CDR2 YSYEKL. The CDR3 sequence is 20 residues long. The ends were cut back, 0 bases at V and 4 bases at J, with 27 bases in the middle. The CDR3 sequence: CASSQDVPSLERRGAYGYTF. Here the CDR3 DNA reads TGCGCCAGCAGCCAAGATGTCCCCAGTCTGGAGCGAAGGGGCGCCTATGGCTACACCTTC.

The sample holds many counts of this clonotype. The chain carries TRBV20-1 and TRBJ2-5, with TRBD1 matching over 8 bases. Trimming removed 2 bases from V and 1 base from J; junction bases left unmatched: 9. CDR3 length equals 16 residues. CDR1 is DFQATT and CDR2 is SNEGSKA in the germline V gene (reference sequence). In DNA form, the CDR3 reads TGCAGTGCTAGAAATCGGGACAGGACCCTCCAAGAGACCCAGTACTTC. Its protein product is CSARNRDRTLQETQYF.

This clonotype was detected only a few times. The genes are TRBV7-2 and TRBJ2-5; no definite D call. The V gene lost 3 bases and the J gene lost 1 base, with 6 bases spanning the gap. Germline V CDR1 and CDR2: SGHTA, FQGNSA. The CDR3 is 13 amino acids. CDR3 in amino acids: CASSFGIQETQYF. Written as DNA, the CDR3 is TGTGCCAGCAGCTTTGGGATCCAAGAGACCCAGTACTTC.

In this sample, this clonotype turned up a few times. The chain combines TRBV20-1 with TRBJ1-3, with 9 positions matching TRBD1. After removal of 1 base from V and 5 bases from J, the junction contained 6 bases not matched to a gene. This CDR3 spans 15 amino acids. Germline CDR1 and CDR2: DFQATT and SNEGSKA (reference sequence). CDR3 nucleotide sequence: TGCAGTGCTAGAGGCTCCGGGACAGGGAGAAACACCATATATTTT. Translated: CSARGSGTGRNTIYF.

This clonotype occurred a few times. The CDR3: CASSVGIRGQGQETQYF. CDR3 bases: TGTGCCAGCAGCGTAGGAATTAGGGGACAGGGACAAGAGACCCAGTACTTC. The V gene is TRBV9, the J gene TRBJ2-5, with 9 bases identical to TRBD1. This CDR3 is built from 17 residues. V lost 0 bases and J lost 2; bases outside the gene matches: 8. Germline loops: CDR1 SGDLS, CDR2 YYNGEE.

This clonotype appeared a few times. Here the CDR3 DNA reads TGTGCCAGCAGCTCACTAGCGGGGGGGAACACCGGGGAGCTGTTTTTT. Translating it yields CASSSLAGGNTGELFF. This sequence joins TRBV11-2 and TRBJ2-2; 12 bases line up with TRBD2. From germline, CDR1 is SGHAT and CDR2 FQNNGV. V was pared by 4 bases and J by 1 base, with 1 base of the junction left unmatched. The CDR3 is made up of 16 amino acids.

This clonotype was detected many times. The chain employs TRBV7-9 and TRBJ2-1; possibly TRBD2 for D (6 bases). The length of the CDR3 is 13 residues. Trimming took 6 bases from V and 4 from J, leaving 10 bases between them. The germline gives CDR1 SEHNR, CDR2 FQNEAQ (reference sequence). This CDR3 reads CASSPEGYNEQFF. The CDR3 DNA follows: TGTGCCAGCAGTCCGGAGGGGTACAATGAGCAGTTCTTC.

This rearrangement joins TRBV4-1 to TRBJ2-2; D uncertain. This CDR3 comprises 11 residues. Germline loops: CDR1 MGHRA, CDR2 YSYEKL. V was cut by 2 bases and J by 7 bases, with 2 bases left in between. The CDR3, as DNA: TGCGCCAGCAGCCAAATCGGGGAGCTGTTTTTT. Protein sequence: CASSQIGELFF.

This chain links TRBV10-3 with TRBJ2-2, with D perhaps TRBD1 (6 bases). Germline V gene data show CDR1 as ENHRY and CDR2 as SYGVKD. The CDR3 consists of 16 residues. The germline V and J ends were trimmed by 8 bases and 0 bases, with 16 bases remaining between them. The DNA of the CDR3 is TGTGCCATCCAACGATCGGACAGAACGAACACCGGGGAGCTGTTTTTT. As protein: CAIQRSDRTNTGELFF.

V usage is TRBV7-2 and J usage is TRBJ2-7, with D possibly TRBD1 on 7 matching bases. The CDR3 is 13 residues long. Trimming left V 1 base short and J 6 bases short, with 10 bases between. Germline-derived CDR1 and CDR2 are SGHTA and FQGNSA. CDR3 residues: CASSLDRGGEQYF. DNA for the CDR3: TGTGCCAGCAGCTTAGACAGGGGAGGCGAGCAGTACTTC.

At least ten counts were recorded for this clonotype. The rearrangement joins TRBV5-1 to TRBJ2-2; perhaps TRBD1 as D (5 bases). The CDR3 sequence is 15 residues long. The V end lost 0 bases, the J end lost 2 bases, and 8 bases lay between the germline ends. Germline CDR1 SGHRS, CDR2 YFSETQ. CDR3 protein: CASSLETANTGELFF. CDR3 sequence (DNA): TGCGCCAGCAGCTTGGAGACAGCCAACACCGGGGAGCTGTTTTTT.

The chain couples TRBV12-3 or TRBV12-4 to TRBJ1-1; no reliable D call. The V gene lost 5 bases and the J gene lost 1 base, with 5 bases spanning the gap. The length of the CDR3 is 12 residues. CDR3: CASSVENTEAFF. CDR3 in DNA: TGTGCCAGCAGTGTGGAGAACACTGAAGCTTTCTTT.

This clonotype appeared a few times. CDR3 DNA sequence: TGTGCCAGCAGCCACGGACAGTACCAAGAGACCCAGTACTTC. As protein: CASSHGQYQETQYF. The chain joins TRBV11-2 to TRBJ2-5, with a weak D call TRBD1 (6 bases). This CDR3 region has 14 residues. CDR1 is SGHAT, CDR2 FQNNGV, per germline. V was cut by 5 bases and J by 0 bases, with 10 bases left in between.

This clonotype has a handful of counts. V gene TRBV5-5 combines with J gene TRBJ2-1, with 8 bases fitting TRBD1. The CDR3 is made up of 16 amino acids. With 0 bases clipped from V and 12 bases from J, the junction kept 14 bases outside the gene matches. CDR1 SGHKS and CDR2 YYEKEE come from the germline V gene (reference sequence). CDR3 coding DNA: TGTGCCAGCAGCTTGGACCAGGGGGCGGTTTTTTTGTGGCAGTTCTTC. Its protein is CASSLDQGAVFLWQFF.

The gene calls are TRBV3-1 and TRBJ1-2; TRBD1 aligns across 7 bases. Germline CDR1 is LGHDT and CDR2 is YNNKEL (reference sequence). Trimming took 4 bases from V and 7 from J; bases not matched to a gene: 9. The CDR3 length is 14 residues. The CDR3 sequence: CASSLTGSGRGYTF. The CDR3 DNA is TGTGCCAGCAGCCTGACAGGGTCGGGTCGTGGCTACACCTTC. Looking up the rest from reference TRBV3-1 and TRBJ1-2 gives the full variable domain: DTAVSQTPKYLVTQMGNDKSIKCEQNLGHDTMYWYKQDSKKFLKIMFSYNNKELIINETVPNRFSPKSPDKAHLNLHINSLELGDSAVYFCASSLTGSGRGYTFGSGTRLTVV.

This chain uses TRBV7-7 with TRBJ2-1; D uncertain. The germline V and J ends were trimmed by 1 base and 10 bases, with 14 bases remaining between them. CDR1 and CDR2 from the germline V gene are SSHAT and FNYEAQ (reference sequence). The CDR3 runs to 14 residues. The CDR3 DNA reads as TGTGCCAGCAGCTTAGAAGGTTTCGCCACCGAGCAGTTCTTC. It yields the protein CASSLEGFATEQFF. Full variable domain (rest looked up from reference TRBV7-7 and TRBJ2-1): GAGVSQSPRYKVTKRGQDVTLRCDPISSHATLYWYQQALGQGPEFLTYFNYEAQPDKSGLPSDRFSAERPEGSISTLTIQRTEQRDSAMYRCASSLEGFATEQFFGPGTRLTVL.

The rearrangement joins TRBV7-3 to TRBJ2-1, with 8 bases matching TRBD1. The CDR3 is 15 residues long. The V segment lost 4 bases and the J segment 2 bases; nucleotides outside the gene matches: 4. The germline gives CDR1 SGHTA, CDR2 FQGTGA. Here the CDR3 reads CASSSTGAPYNEQFF. The CDR3 coding sequence is TGTGCCAGCAGCTCGACAGGGGCCCCCTACAATGAGCAGTTCTTC.

This clonotype has only a few counts. The chain joins TRBV11-2 to TRBJ1-4, with a weak D call TRBD1 (5 bases). From germline, CDR1 is SGHAT and CDR2 FQNNGV. There are 14 residues in the CDR3. Trimming shortened V by 0 bases and J by 8 bases, and 10 bases separated the two germline ends. CDR3 amino acids: CASSLEGAGEKLFF. CDR3 DNA: TGTGCCAGCAGCTTAGAAGGGGCTGGAGAAAAACTGTTTTTT.

This clonotype was detected only a few times. V and J are TRBV7-9 and TRBJ2-5, with 8 bases matching TRBD2. Losses at the gene ends were 9 bases for V and 6 bases for J; bases not matched to a gene: 3. Germline lookup yields CDR1 SEHNR and CDR2 FQNEAQ (reference sequence). The CDR3 length is 11 residues. The CDR3 region is CASSGEQTQYF. CDR3 bases: TGTGCCAGTAGCGGGGAGCAGACCCAGTACTTC.

This clonotype was seen only a few times. The genes are TRBV5-5 and TRBJ2-1; TRBD1 matches 8 bases. CDR3 length: 14 amino acids. Germline V gene lookup returns CDR1 SGHKS and CDR2 YYEKEE (reference sequence). Losses at the gene ends were 2 bases for V and 7 bases for J; bases not matched to a gene: 5. This CDR3 reads CASSFGTGWNEQFF. CDR3 nucleotides: TGTGCCAGCAGCTTCGGGACAGGATGGAATGAGCAGTTCTTC.